A single sample is the source of the 20 T cell receptor beta chains below, sequenced in a study of blood T cell repertoires in COVID-19. The assay was immunoSEQ multiplex PCR, and TCRdb's table has in-frame clones only and misses some. In the table there are over 250,000 clones, approximately 89% of which are singletons. Sequencing used PBMCs or T cells enriched from blood (not recorded which). Receptors were obtained from a woman aged 60-75 years who had recovered from COVID-19.

The chain has TRBV5-1 and TRBJ1-2; D gene uncertain. Germline V CDR1 and CDR2: SGHRS, YFSETQ. Trimming removed 4 bases from V and 6 bases from J, with 19 bases in between. This CDR3 is built from 15 residues. Here the CDR3 DNA reads TGCGCCAGCAGCCTAAGTCGCGGTCCGAGGGATGGCTACACCTTC. As protein: CASSLSRGPRDGYTF.

The chain has TRBV10-3 and TRBJ1-1, with D perhaps TRBD1 (6 bases). From germline, CDR1 is ENHRY and CDR2 SYGVKD. This CDR3 comprises 15 residues. V dropped 0 bases and J dropped 1 base, with 9 bases sitting between them. CDR3 region: CAISESAQGNTEAFF. The CDR3 DNA sequence: TGTGCCATCAGTGAGTCCGCACAGGGGAACACTGAAGCTTTCTTT.

The chain has TRBV2 and TRBJ1-1; D remains ambiguous. The CDR3 is 13 residues long. In germline, CDR1 is SNHLY, CDR2 FYNNEI. V gave up 3 bases and J gave up 3 bases, with 8 bases separating them. CDR3 protein: CASSDGRDTEAFF. The DNA for the CDR3 is TGTGCCAGCAGTGACGGGAGAGACACTGAAGCTTTCTTT.

This clone was observed a single time. The chain employs TRBV4-1 and TRBJ1-3; D uncertain. V lost 1 base and J lost 0, with 4 bases in between. Germline loops: CDR1 MGHRA, CDR2 YSYEKL. The CDR3 extends over 14 amino acids. CDR3 sequence reads: CASSQGSSGNTIYF. The CDR3 DNA follows: TGCGCCAGCAGCCAAGGCAGCTCTGGAAACACCATATATTTT.

The chain carries TRBV14 and TRBJ2-7, with D tentatively TRBD2 (6 bases). The CDR3 contains 15 residues. Germline V lookup: CDR1 SGHDN, CDR2 FVKESK. Trimming cost V 4 bases and J 9 bases, with 22 bases left between them. The CDR3 DNA follows: TGTGCCAGCAGCCCAGCCGGGGGAGGCTCGGGTGGGCAGTACTTC. Translation gives CASSPAGGGSGGQYF.

CDR3 residues: CASSLWGRENIQYF. The DNA of the CDR3 is TGCGCCAGCAGCTTGTGGGGCCGAGAAAACATTCAGTACTTC. This chain joins TRBV5-1 and TRBJ2-4; tentative D call: TRBD1 (5 bases). CDR1 and CDR2 (germline): SGHRS, YFSETQ. The ends were cut back, 1 base at V and 5 bases at J, with 10 bases in the middle. The CDR3 has 14 amino acids.

The V gene is TRBV3-1 (or the pseudogene TRBV3-2), the J gene TRBJ1-2; 9 nucleotides agree with TRBD1. The germline CDR1 and CDR2 sequences are LGHDT and YNNKEL (reference sequence). The V gene end was trimmed by 4 bases and the J gene end by 6 bases; junction bases not matched to a gene: 9. The CDR3 extends over 15 amino acids. CDR3 amino acids: CASSPAGTGIHGYTF. CDR3 nucleotides: TGTGCCAGCAGCCCAGCCGGGACAGGGATACATGGCTACACCTTC.

The chain joins TRBV28 to TRBJ1-4, with D uncertain. Germline V gene sequence: CDR1 MDHEN, CDR2 SYDVKM. This CDR3 contains 17 residues. V lost 1 base and J lost 1, with 13 bases in between. Here the CDR3 DNA reads TGTGCCAGCAGTTTATATGTACCACATATAACTAATGAAAAACTGTTTTTT. This encodes CASSLYVPHITNEKLFF.

The chain employs TRBV5-5 and TRBJ2-3, with 10 bases matching TRBD2. Germline CDR1 reads SGHKS; CDR2 reads YYEKEE (reference sequence). The length of the CDR3 is 16 residues. V lost 4 bases and J lost 4; bases outside the gene matches: 9. This CDR3 reads CASSTSLAGVSDTQYF. In DNA form, the CDR3 reads TGTGCCAGCAGCACTTCGCTAGCGGGAGTTTCAGATACGCAGTATTTT. Combining the CDR3 with reference TRBV5-5 and TRBJ2-3 gives the whole variable domain DAGVTQSPTHLIKTRGQQVTLRCSPISGHKSVSWYQQVLGQGPQFIFQYYEKEERGRGNFPDRFSARQFPNYSSELNVNALLLGDSALYLCASSTSLAGVSDTQYFGPGTRLTVL.

V is TRBV7-9 and J is TRBJ2-3; tentatively, D is TRBD2 (6 bases). The CDR3 totals 16 residues. The ends were cut back, 1 base at V and 1 base at J, with 12 bases in the middle. Germline CDR1 is SEHNR and CDR2 is FQNEAQ (reference sequence). As DNA, the CDR3 is TGTGCCAGCAGCTTAGAATCCGGGGGTCGCACAGATACGCAGTATTTT. This encodes CASSLESGGRTDTQYF.

J is TRBJ2-7 and V is TRBV7-9; D is possibly TRBD2 (5 bases). CDR1 is SEHNR and CDR2 is FQNEAQ in the germline V gene (reference sequence). V was pared by 5 bases and J by 7 bases, with 27 bases between. The CDR3 has 17 residues. The chain's CDR3 is CASSPANPSGTPGEQYF. CDR3 sequence (DNA): TGTGCCAGCAGCCCCGCTAATCCAAGCGGAACCCCTGGGGAGCAGTACTTC.

The chain combines TRBV5-8 with TRBJ2-7; 7 bases fit TRBD1. Germline assignment: CDR1 SGHTS and CDR2 YDEGEE. This CDR3 region has 14 residues. V dropped 2 bases and J dropped 1; count of bases not matched to a gene: 3. The CDR3 sequence is CASSLDRASYEQYF. The CDR3 DNA reads as TGTGCCAGCAGCTTAGACAGGGCGTCCTACGAGCAGTACTTC.

J is TRBJ2-3 and V is TRBV29-1, with 7 bases aligning to TRBD2. The V segment lost 7 bases and the J segment 1 base; nucleotides outside the gene matches: 5. The CDR3 runs to 13 residues. Germline-derived CDR1 and CDR2 are SQVTM and ANQGSEA. The CDR3 DNA reads TGCAGCGCCCGGGGGGTGGGCACAGATACGCAGTATTTT. This encodes CSARGVGTDTQYF.

The V gene is TRBV19, the J gene TRBJ2-7, with TRBD2 matching over 13 bases. The trim removed 4 bases at V and 11 bases at J, leaving 5 bases unmatched. The CDR3 sequence is 13 residues long. CDR1 LNHDA and CDR2 SQIVND come from the germline V gene (reference sequence). CDR3 coding DNA: TGTGCCAGTAGTAGGACTAGCGGGAGTAAAAAGTACTTC. Encoded protein: CASSRTSGSKKYF.

The chain links TRBV6-5 to TRBJ1-1; D unclear. The germline V gene has CDR1 MNHEY and CDR2 SVGAGI. With 7 bases removed from V and 8 bases from J, the gap between germline ends came to 14 bases. The length of the CDR3 is 12 residues. The CDR3 bases are TGTGCCAGCACCTCCGGAGGCAGGGAAGCTTTCTTT. It encodes CASTSGGREAFF.

The chain is built from TRBV9 and TRBJ1-2, with D perhaps matching TRBD1 (5 bases). Looked up from germline, CDR1 is SGDLS and CDR2 is YYNGEE. This CDR3 spans 13 amino acids. Trimming shortened V by 4 bases and J by 6 bases, and 13 bases separated the two germline ends. CDR3 protein: CASSSAARDGYTF. The CDR3 nucleotides are TGTGCCAGCAGCTCCGCGGCCAGGGATGGCTACACCTTC.

This rearrangement joins TRBV28 to TRBJ1-1; D perhaps matches TRBD1 (6 bases). The CDR3 loop spans 15 amino acids. V lost 3 bases and J lost 4, with 15 bases in between. The germline gives CDR1 MDHEN, CDR2 SYDVKM. In DNA, the CDR3 is TGTGCCAGCAGTTTTCGACAGGAAGTTAGCACTGAAGCTTTCTTT. This sequence encodes CASSFRQEVSTEAFF.

This clone was seen just once. The J gene is TRBJ1-4, the V gene TRBV28; possibly TRBD1 for D (5 bases). The CDR3 consists of 15 residues. V lost 8 bases and J 4 bases, leaving 17 bases between the germline ends. Germline lookup yields CDR1 MDHEN and CDR2 SYDVKM. The CDR3 DNA reads TGTGCCAGCTACTCCACAGGCCTTAGTAATGAAAAACTGTTTTTT. Residues: CASYSTGLSNEKLFF.

A note on this clone: Other DNA sequences in the same sample also yield this CDR3. The gene calls are TRBV12-3 or TRBV12-4 and TRBJ2-7, with D tentatively TRBD2 (6 bases). This CDR3 is built from 13 residues. Trimming took 5 bases from V and 4 from J, leaving 12 bases between them. CDR3 protein: CASSLGRGYEQYF. The CDR3 DNA reads as TGTGCCAGCAGTCTCGGGAGAGGGTACGAGCAGTACTTC.

The chain carries TRBV19 and TRBJ2-1, with 11 positions matching TRBD2. There are 17 residues in the CDR3. CDR1 is LNHDA, CDR2 SQIVND, per germline (reference sequence). The V segment lost 4 bases and the J segment 2 bases; nucleotides outside the gene matches: 7. The CDR3 DNA follows: TGTGCCAGTAGTAGAGGGACTAGCGGACAAACCTACAATGAGCAGTTCTTC. Its protein is CASSRGTSGQTYNEQFF.